These T cell receptor beta chains were read from a single sample in a study of patients and donors after allogeneic stem cell transplantation. TCRdb analysed the RT-PCR reads with MiXCR anew, one entry per CDR3 protein. The sample lists hundreds of thousands of distinct CDR3 sequences, over 12% occurring once. Sequencing was performed on blood, either unsorted or a sorted T cell fraction (not recorded which). Receptors were obtained from a human donor who was either an allogeneic HSCT recipient or a stem cell or donor lymphocyte infusion donor (not recorded which). It is not recorded whose cells these are; they may come from a transplant donor. CDR3s include the opening cysteine and the closing phenylalanine or tryptophan. Each record gives: J gene, D gene, V gene, clone size, CDR3 protein, CDR3 DNA. A D gene is named only where the DNA matches it firmly. Clone size is not always given. Where it is, it says once, few, many or a class for expanded clones.

>TRBJ1-2|-|TRBV29-1|few
CSVGTAMNGYTF
TGCAGCGTTGGGACAGCCATGAATGGCTACACCTTC
>TRBJ1-2|TRBD1|TRBV20-1|-
CSARKPDRGFYGYTF
TGCAGTGCTAGAAAGCCGGACAGGGGTTTCTATGGCTACACCTTC
>TRBJ1-5|-|TRBV29-1|medium-sized
CSVAVAGVDQPQHF
TGCAGCGTCGCGGTAGCAGGGGTGGATCAGCCCCAGCATTTT
>TRBJ1-4|TRBD1|TRBV12-3/TRBV12-4|many
CASSLGTGRSDEKLFF
TGTGCCAGCAGTTTAGGGACAGGAAGATCAGATGAAAAACTGTTTTTT
>TRBJ2-5|TRBD2|TRBV7-3|few
CASSLGSGAQETQYF
TGTGCCAGCAGCTTAGGTAGCGGGGCCCAAGAGACCCAGTACTTC
>TRBJ1-6|-|TRBV12-3/TRBV12-4|many
CASSFRGGDNSPLHF
TGTGCCAGCAGTTTTCGAGGGGGTGATAATTCACCCCTCCACTTT
>TRBJ2-7|-|TRBV20-1|-
CSALRVGGVSYEQYF
TGCAGTGCCCTCAGGGTGGGGGGTGTGTCCTACGAGCAGTACTTC
>TRBJ1-2|-|TRBV4-2|-
CASSQVRTAANYGYTF
TGTGCCAGCAGCCAAGTAAGAACAGCAGCTAACTATGGCTACACCTTC
>TRBJ2-1|-|TRBV27|many
CASSFRENNEQFF
TGTGCCAGCAGTTTCAGAGAGAACAATGAGCAGTTCTTC
>TRBJ1-2|-|TRBV20-1|once
CSAFDNTSPYGYTF
TGCAGTGCTTTCGACAACACCTCCCCGTATGGCTACACCTTC
>TRBJ2-7|TRBD1|TRBV19|-
CASSTGGMAGEQYF
TGTGCCAGCTCGACAGGGGGTATGGCGGGGGAGCAGTACTTC
>TRBJ1-4|TRBD1|TRBV12-3/TRBV12-4|-
CASNPGQGYGKLFF
TGTGCCAGCAATCCGGGACAGGGGTATGGAAAACTGTTTTTT
>TRBJ1-2|-|TRBV30|few
CAWSRAAGSYGYTF
TGTGCCTGGAGCCGGGCAGCCGGATCGTACGGCTACACCTTC
>TRBJ2-3|-|TRBV11-2|few
CASSLVFPQRDTQYF
TGTGCCAGCAGCTTAGTTTTCCCACAGAGAGATACGCAGTATTTT
>TRBJ2-7|TRBD1|TRBV6-1|-
CASSQLDRGRGDYEQYF
TGTGCCAGCAGTCAGTTGGACAGGGGTAGGGGAGACTACGAGCAGTACTTC
>TRBJ1-3|-|TRBV6-5|many
CASSYSAAKTSGNTIYF
TGTGCCAGCAGTTACTCGGCGGCGAAAACCTCTGGAAACACCATATATTTT
>TRBJ1-1|TRBD1|TRBV11-3|-
CASSPRTGLVPEAFF
TGTGCCAGCAGCCCTAGGACAGGGTTGGTTCCTGAAGCTTTCTTT
>TRBJ2-7|-|TRBV10-2|many
CASSLGQYEQYF
TGCGCCAGCAGTTTAGGTCAGTACGAGCAGTACTTC
>TRBJ1-3|-|TRBV15|many
CATSSGSATRNTIYF
TGTGCCACCAGCAGCGGGTCAGCTACTCGAAACACCATATATTTT
>TRBJ2-1|-|TRBV12-3/TRBV12-4|many
CASKEGPYNEQFF
TGTGCCAGCAAAGAGGGACCCTACAATGAGCAGTTCTTC
>TRBJ2-3|-|TRBV5-1|-
CASSLFASTSTDTQYF
TGCGCCAGCAGCTTGTTCGCGTCCACTAGCACAGATACGCAGTATTTT
>TRBJ2-1|TRBD2|TRBV7-2|-
CASSFSGGVGNEQFF
TGTGCCAGCAGCTTTAGCGGGGGGGTAGGGAATGAGCAGTTCTTC
>TRBJ1-4|-|TRBV5-8|many
CASSEDTREKLFF
TGTGCCAGCAGCGAGGACACACGCGAAAAACTGTTTTTT
>TRBJ2-5|-|TRBV12-3/TRBV12-4|-
CASRPPGSETQYF
TGTGCCAGCAGACCCCCGGGGTCGGAGACCCAGTACTTC
>TRBJ1-1|TRBD1|TRBV19|-
CASSARTGGETEAFF
TGTGCCAGTAGTGCAAGGACAGGGGGCGAAACTGAAGCTTTCTTT
>TRBJ2-5|-|TRBV24-1|few
CATSDLSTGRKETQYF
TGTGCCACCAGTGATTTGAGCACAGGAAGAAAAGAGACCCAGTACTTC
>TRBJ2-5|-|TRBV3-1|few
CASSQGQMRETQYF
TGTGCCAGCAGCCAAGGACAGATGAGGGAGACCCAGTACTTC
>TRBJ1-5|-|TRBV9|many
CASSGGQAINQPQHF
TGTGCCAGCAGCGGAGGGCAGGCAATCAATCAGCCCCAGCATTTT
>TRBJ2-6|TRBD1|TRBV24-1|few
CATGDRAGANVLTF
TGTGCCACCGGCGACAGGGCTGGGGCCAACGTCCTGACTTTC
>TRBJ2-2|-|TRBV9|many
CASSAVRGGELFF
TGTGCCAGCAGCGCCGTCCGGGGCGGGGAGCTGTTTTTT
>TRBJ1-2|TRBD1|TRBV2|many
CASSLKLPGQGFGYTF
TGTGCCAGCAGTCTAAAACTACCGGGACAGGGGTTTGGCTACACCTTC
>TRBJ1-1|-|TRBV29-1|-
CSVPGAGSMNTEAFF
TGCAGCGTACCCGGGGCAGGGAGCATGAACACTGAAGCTTTCTTT
>TRBJ2-5|-|TRBV5-1|-
CASSWDIQETQYF
TGCGCCAGCAGCTGGGACATTCAAGAGACCCAGTACTTC
>TRBJ1-6|-|TRBV6-5|many
CASSYVGAYNSPLHF
TGTGCCAGCAGTTACGTAGGGGCCTATAATTCACCCCTCCACTTT
>TRBJ2-7|TRBD2|TRBV19|-
CASSIGLAGTYEQYF
TGTGCCAGTAGTATAGGGCTAGCGGGAACCTACGAGCAGTACTTC
>TRBJ1-1|TRBD1|TRBV6-1|-
CASSPPTTGDAEAFF
TGTGCCAGCAGCCCACCTACGACAGGGGACGCTGAAGCTTTCTTT
>TRBJ1-1|-|TRBV20-1|-
CSAEGGYTEAFF
TGCAGTGCTGAAGGAGGCTACACTGAAGCTTTCTTT
>TRBJ1-2|-|TRBV5-1|few
CASSQNRGNYGYTF
TGCGCCAGCAGCCAAAACCGGGGAAACTATGGCTACACCTTC
>TRBJ2-5|-|TRBV6-1|-
CASSPAWTISAQETQYF
TGTGCCAGCAGCCCCGCCTGGACTATTAGCGCCCAAGAGACCCAGTACTTC
>TRBJ1-1|-|TRBV24-1|many
CATSDPFKAEAFF
TGTGCCACCAGTGATCCGTTCAAGGCTGAAGCTTTCTTT
>TRBJ2-7|-|TRBV20-1|many
CSARDRRTDTYEQYF
TGCAGTGCTAGAGATCGACGCACGGATACCTACGAGCAGTACTTC
>TRBJ2-4|-|TRBV11-2|once
CASRDPGREATQYF
TGTGCCAGCAGGGATCCAGGCAGGGAGGCAACTCAGTACTTC
>TRBJ2-3|-|TRBV4-2|-
CASSGGAETDTQYF
TGTGCCAGCAGCGGGGGGGCAGAGACAGATACGCAGTATTTT